The rows below give T cell receptor beta chains drawn from one sample of a study of cytomegalovirus exposure and HLA in healthy donors. The table came from immunoSEQ multiplex PCR; TCRdb's copy has only in-frame clones and leaves some out. The sample shows 120,000 or so clones, 70% to 80% of them seen only once. The source material was PBMCs. These receptor sequences come from a man aged 45 to 65 in good health and CMV-seropositive. The CDR3 runs from the conserved cysteine through the conserved F or W. Fields, in order: D gene, V gene, J gene, clone size, CDR3 protein, CDR3 DNA. A D gene is named only where the DNA matches it firmly. Clone size, where shown, is once, few, many, or a class for clones that have expanded.

-	TRBV7-9	TRBJ2-7	-	CASSLWGGRSSYEQYF	TGTGCCAGCAGCTTATGGGGGGGGCGAAGCTCCTACGAGCAGTACTTC
TRBD1	TRBV4-1	TRBJ2-1	-	CASSQAITGAGEQFF	TGCGCCAGCAGCCAAGCTATCACAGGGGCGGGTGAGCAGTTCTTC
-	TRBV2	TRBJ1-5	once	CASSEIVGRGWVSNQPQHF	TGTGCCAGCAGTGAGATCGTGGGCAGGGGCTGGGTAAGCAATCAGCCCCAGCATTTT
-	TRBV14	TRBJ2-1	-	CASSRDRAGEQFF	TGTGCCAGCAGCCGAGATAGAGCGGGCGAGCAGTTCTTC
-	TRBV28	TRBJ2-1	-	CASSLRLAYNEQFF	TGTGCCAGCAGTTTAAGGTTAGCGTACAATGAGCAGTTCTTC
TRBD2	TRBV10-3	TRBJ2-1	-	CAISVGTSGNSYEQFF	TGTGCCATCAGTGTTGGGACTAGCGGGAATAGCTATGAGCAGTTCTTC
TRBD2	TRBV5-6	TRBJ2-3	-	CASSSQRGGDTQYF	TGTGCCAGCAGCTCTCAGCGGGGAGGAGATACGCAGTATTTT
-	TRBV5-4	TRBJ2-7	once	CASSSPGEGYEQYF	TGTGCCAGCAGCTCCCCAGGGGAGGGGTACGAGCAGTACTTC
TRBD1	TRBV19	TRBJ2-7	few	CASAPGQGAGIEQYF	TGTGCCAGCGCCCCCGGACAGGGGGCTGGAATCGAGCAGTACTTC
TRBD2	TRBV9	TRBJ2-2	-	CASSGAGASTGELFF	TGTGCCAGCAGCGGAGCGGGGGCATCCACCGGGGAGCTGTTTTTT
TRBD1	TRBV7-9	TRBJ2-3	-	CASSTPWGTGGTDTQYF	TGTGCCAGCAGCACACCCTGGGGGACAGGGGGCACAGATACGCAGTATTTT
TRBD1	TRBV10-2	TRBJ2-7	-	CASGYRDRVSDEQYF	TGCGCCAGCGGTTACCGGGACAGGGTTAGTGACGAGCAGTACTTC
-	TRBV27	TRBJ2-5	few	CASSLGAGAYQETQYF	TGTGCCAGCAGTTTAGGGGCAGGGGCCTACCAAGAGACCCAGTACTTC
-	TRBV5-1	TRBJ2-3	-	CASGHGRGTDTQYF	TGCGCCAGCGGTCACGGCAGGGGCACAGATACGCAGTATTTT
TRBD1	TRBV7-2	TRBJ1-2	-	CASSLVRGQGVGYTF	TGTGCCAGCAGCTTAGTTAGGGGACAGGGAGTTGGCTACACCTTC
-	TRBV19	TRBJ2-3	-	CASSTLSRGTADTQYF	TGTGCCAGTAGTACCCTGAGCAGGGGTACAGCAGATACGCAGTATTTT
-	TRBV18	TRBJ2-1	few	CASSYTGDYNEQFF	TGTGCCAGCTCATACACGGGGGACTACAATGAGCAGTTCTTC
TRBD2	TRBV19	TRBJ2-1	-	CASSVGTSAYNEQFF	TGTGCCAGTAGTGTCGGGACTAGCGCTTACAATGAGCAGTTCTTC
TRBD1	TRBV11-2	TRBJ2-1	-	CASSTTGDEQFF	TGTGCCAGCAGTACTACAGGGGATGAGCAGTTCTTC
-	TRBV7-9	TRBJ2-7	-	CASSSSDDGSYEQYF	TGTGCCAGCAGCTCCTCAGATGACGGGTCCTACGAGCAGTACTTC